Listed here are 4 T cell receptor beta chains from one sample, sequenced in a study of vaccination and CD4 T cells after COVID-19. Stated time point: late sampling 161 to 241 days after vaccination in three convalescent patients. Each CDR3 protein gets one entry after TCRdb re-called the PCR reads with MiXCR. The sample shows just under 30,000 distinct CDR3 sequences, about 49% of them seen only once. Sample: CD4+ T cells from blood, taken about 7 months after SARS-CoV-2 vaccination. These receptors were obtained from a human donor who had recovered from COVID-19.

The V and J genes are TRBV7-3 and TRBJ2-2; D is unclear. Deletions cut 8 bases from V and 2 bases from J, with 18 bases between. The length of the CDR3 is 16 residues. Germline lookup yields CDR1 SGHTA and CDR2 FQGTGA. The CDR3 region has the DNA TGTGCCAGCCAACCCAATTTGGCCTTCAACACCGGGGAGCTGTTTTTT. Amino acid sequence: CASQPNLAFNTGELFF.

This clonotype has just a few counts. The J gene is TRBJ2-3, the V gene TRBV19; 9 positions agree with TRBD1. Germline V gene sequence: CDR1 LNHDA, CDR2 SQIVND (reference sequence). Unmatched junction bases numbered 0, after V lost 6 bases and J lost 2 bases. The CDR3 consists of 13 residues. The CDR3 protein is CASRQGATDTQYF. DNA for the CDR3: TGTGCCAGTAGACAGGGGGCCACAGATACGCAGTATTTT.

The chain uses TRBV7-6 and TRBJ1-1; D unresolved. This CDR3 is 14 amino acids long. Germline V gene sequence: CDR1 SGHVS, CDR2 FNYEAQ. The V and J ends lost 3 bases and 0 bases respectively, with 8 bases between them. CDR3 DNA sequence: TGTGCCAGCAGCTTTGGGAGCATGAACACTGAAGCTTTCTTT. It translates to CASSFGSMNTEAFF.

This clonotype turned up a few times. The chain combines TRBV4-1 with TRBJ2-7; 12 positions match TRBD1. V shed 4 bases and J 7 bases; nucleotides not matched to a gene: 5. The germline V gene has CDR1 MGHRA and CDR2 YSYEKL. The CDR3 extends over 14 amino acids. The CDR3 nucleotides read TGCGCCAGCAGCCCCGGGACAGGGGGCCGGGAGCAGTACTTC. Protein sequence: CASSPGTGGREQYF.